This T cell receptor (beta chain) was recorded in a study of regulatory T cells in long-lasting Graves disease. The time point here: newly diagnosed GD, antithyroid drugs for less than 3 months. PBMC RNA was the source of the TCR library. Regarding the study as a whole: Whereas 966 public clonotypes were shared by new patients, persistent patients shared more, at some 2,500.

Ten or more counts support this clonotype. What it binds is unknown. Building of the TCR beta libraries involved iRepertoire HTBI primers and Arm-PCR of CDR3 regions. Via MiXCR, TCRdb re-called the multiplex PCR reads, giving one row per CDR3 protein. The sample yields a few hundred thousand distinct CDR3 sequences, roughly 13% seen once. In germline, CDR1 is MNHNS, CDR2 SASEGT. V was clipped by 4 bases and J by 6 bases, with 10 bases between them. The CDR3 is made up of 13 amino acids. This same sample was also taken into another study, of T cells in Graves' hyperthyroidism and ophthalmopathy. That source reports: Not enrolled were patients with uncontrolled infection, other autoimmune disease, pregnancy or lactation.

This chain joins TRBV6-1 and TRBJ1-5; TRBD1 might be the D (5 bases). This material consisted of peripheral blood mononuclear cells (PBMCs), taken at new diagnosis, from a patient treated with antithyroid drugs. This TCR was sampled from a man in his thirties or forties with Graves disease. The CDR3 is CASSAGFGQPQHF. The CDR3 bases are TGTGCCAGCAGTGCAGGGTTCGGTCAGCCCCAGCATTTT.